A single sample is the source of the 11 T cell receptor beta chains below, sequenced in a study of T-cell reconstitution after alpha-beta-depleted transplantation in children. TCRbeta library preparation incorporated unique molecular identifiers. A single record per CDR3 protein comes from TCRdb applying MiXCR to the PCR reads. The sample records 500,000 to 600,000 distinct CDR3 sequences, around 19% being singletons. The sample was PBMCs from the stem cell graft donor, taken from the stem cell graft. The receptor source for this set is a human donor who donated a stem cell graft to a child with acute lymphoblastic leukemia.

The chain is built from TRBV5-1 and TRBJ2-2; tentative D call: TRBD1 (6 bases). This CDR3 contains 15 residues. The V end was cut by 3 bases, the J end by 1 base, with 10 bases between. Germline loops: CDR1 SGHRS, CDR2 YFSETQ. The CDR3 is CASSWDTKNTGELFF. DNA for the CDR3: TGCGCCAGCAGCTGGGACACAAAGAACACCGGGGAGCTGTTTTTT. The full variable domain, in which reference TRBV5-1 and TRBJ2-2 provide the parts outside the CDR3, is KAGVTQTPRYLIKTRGQQVTLSCSPISGHRSVSWYQQTPGQGLQFLFEYFSETQRNKGNFPGRFSGRQFSNSRSEMNVSTLELGDSALYLCASSWDTKNTGELFFGEGSRLTVL.

A few counts support this clonotype. V gene TRBV10-2 combines with J gene TRBJ2-7; 14 bases agree with TRBD2. CDR3 length: 16 residues. J gave up 5 bases and V 0 bases, and 3 bases lay outside the gene matches. Germline CDR1 reads WSHSY; CDR2 reads SAAADI. CDR3 loop: CASSESPGLAGDEQYF. The CDR3 region has the DNA TGCGCCAGCAGTGAGTCTCCGGGACTAGCGGGAGACGAGCAGTACTTC.

The J gene is TRBJ2-1, the V gene TRBV14, with 10 bases lining up with TRBD2. Germline loops: CDR1 SGHDN, CDR2 FVKESK. This CDR3 has 15 residues. Trimming at V came to 2 bases and at J to 7 bases, leaving 5 bases not matched to a gene. CDR3 in amino acids: CASSQTTSGYNEQFF. The DNA of the CDR3 is TGTGCCAGCAGCCAAACGACTAGCGGGTATAATGAGCAGTTCTTC.

The chain combines TRBV10-3 with TRBJ2-1; 13 nucleotides line up with TRBD2. CDR1 is ENHRY, CDR2 SYGVKD, per germline. This CDR3 spans 14 amino acids. After removal of 6 bases from V and 8 bases from J, the junction contained 4 bases not matched to a gene. For the CDR3, the DNA is TGTGCCATCAGAGGACTAGCGGGAGAGGATGAGCAGTTCTTC. Its protein is CAIRGLAGEDEQFF.

This clonotype was detected a few times. J is TRBJ2-7 and V is TRBV20-1; TRBD2 matches 14 bases. Germline V gives CDR1 DFQATT, CDR2 SNEGSKA (reference sequence). The V segment lost 6 bases and the J segment 2 bases; nucleotides outside the gene matches: 6. CDR3 length: 15 amino acids. The DNA for the CDR3 is TGCAGTGCAAATAGACTAGCGGGAGGGCCCTACGAGCAGTACTTC. As protein: CSANRLAGGPYEQYF.

This chain joins TRBV9 and TRBJ2-5, with D possibly TRBD2 on 5 matching bases. The germline V and J ends were trimmed by 0 bases and 2 bases, with 11 bases remaining between them. The germline V gene has CDR1 SGDLS and CDR2 YYNGEE. The CDR3 has 15 amino acids. CDR3: CASSVEGAAQETQYF. The CDR3 region has the DNA TGTGCCAGCAGCGTAGAAGGAGCGGCGCAAGAGACCCAGTACTTC.

The chain is built from TRBV7-6 and TRBJ2-1; no clear D. The CDR3 loop spans 16 amino acids. Per germline, CDR1 SGHVS and CDR2 FNYEAQ. V lost 0 bases and J lost 0, with 9 bases in between. CDR3 in amino acids: CASSLAFGSSYNEQFF. The DNA for the CDR3 is TGTGCCAGCAGCTTAGCGTTCGGTAGCTCCTACAATGAGCAGTTCTTC.

This clonotype was counted only a few times. This chain connects TRBV27 to TRBJ2-3; 9 positions agree with TRBD2. The CDR3 consists of 14 residues. V dropped 2 bases and J dropped 5; count of bases not matched to a gene: 2. Germline assignment: CDR1 MNHEY and CDR2 SMNVEV (reference sequence). The CDR3 DNA reads TGTGCCAGCAGTTTAGGACTAGCGATAGATACGCAGTATTTT. Residues: CASSLGLAIDTQYF.

This clonotype was counted a few times. The chain joins TRBV5-1 to TRBJ1-5; 8 nucleotides agree with TRBD1. This CDR3 has 13 residues. J was trimmed by 9 bases and V by 2 bases; bases with no gene match: 4. Germline CDR1 is SGHRS and CDR2 is YFSETQ. CDR3 in amino acids: CASSFGQGGPQHF. CDR3 coding DNA: TGCGCCAGCAGCTTCGGACAGGGAGGGCCCCAGCATTTT.

This clonotype has at least ten counts. The V and J genes are TRBV7-2 and TRBJ1-1; 12 bases map to TRBD1. V lost 1 base and J lost 4; bases outside the gene matches: 7. CDR1 and CDR2 (germline): SGHTA, FQGNSA. This CDR3 contains 17 residues. The CDR3 loop reads CASSLVGTGGRGTEAFF. The CDR3 coding sequence is TGTGCCAGCAGCTTAGTGGGGACAGGGGGCCGAGGCACTGAAGCTTTCTTT. The entire variable domain, with the rest obtained from reference TRBV7-2 and TRBJ1-1, is as follows: GAGVSQSPSNKVTEKGKDVELRCDPISGHTALYWYRQSLGQGLEFLIYFQGNSAPDKSGLPSDRFSAERTGGSVSTLTIQRTQQEDSAVYLCASSLVGTGGRGTEAFFGQGTRLTVV.

The genes are TRBV2 and TRBJ2-7, with a possible D match to TRBD2 (5 bases). CDR1 and CDR2 (germline): SNHLY, FYNNEI. The CDR3 contains 15 residues. Trimming cost V 0 bases and J 2 bases, with 11 bases left between them. CDR3 sequence reads: CASSEATGTPYEQYF. The CDR3 region has the DNA TGTGCCAGCAGTGAAGCCACGGGAACCCCCTACGAGCAGTACTTC.